This TCR beta chain was identified in a study of metastatic and nonmetastatic thyroid tumors. Study-level background: Comparative analysis of repertoires was undertaken across blood and tumor or nodule tissue obtained from malignant and benign thyroid patients.

Ahead of thyroid surgery, no patient had received treatment of any kind. Concerning this clone itself: Its antigen remains unidentified. The junction differs from germline at one of its ends, possibly a read error.

The study, taken as a whole, reports: Malignant tumors reportedly showed significantly higher TCR beta diversity than benign nodules in both blood and tumor.

Per the original methods: The study took CDR3 differences across clinicopathological groups and made a distant-metastasis classifier for papillary thyroid cancer from them. With MiXCR, TCRdb reprocessed the PCR reads. For this entry, the V and J calls and clone size follow TCRdb and not the study's own pipeline. The sample holds 10,000 to 15,000 clones, around a quarter seen once. Germline V lookup: CDR1 SEHNR, CDR2 FQNEAQ (reference sequence). There are 14 residues in the CDR3. This receptor was taken from a female donor with papillary thyroid cancer or a benign thyroid nodule (not recorded which). Some clones in this sample may be carry-over from other donors' samples. The rearrangement uses TRBV7-9 and TRBJ2-2, with D tentatively TRBD2 (5 bases). Source material: tumor tissue. The CDR3: CASSLTIHTGDLFF. CDR3 coding DNA: TGTGCCAGCAGCTTAACGATCCATACCGGGGATCTGTTTTTT.